This TCR beta chain was obtained from a study of cytomegalovirus exposure and HLA in healthy donors. Study-wide background: The early release's HLA-typed donors yielded 65 million to 85 million unique TCRs. Falling in the Caucasian-associated ancestry cluster were 80% to 85% of approximately 410 genotyped donors.

V was pared by 3 bases and J by 4 bases, with 16 bases between. This CDR3 has 14 residues. CDR1 and CDR2 (germline): SQVTM, ANQGSEA. Overall study results and limits: Later on, an analysis tied over 15,000 TCR beta sequences to HLA alleles at 0.05 false discovery rate. An ancestry cluster, one associated with Asian ancestry, reportedly showed fewer N-insertions than the approximately 700-donor mean in a later analysis.

Points on this clone: Its antigen is not identified.

13 Jbeta primers and 60 Vbeta primers were used for the PCR. The table came from immunoSEQ multiplex PCR; TCRdb's copy has only in-frame clones and leaves some out. This table has 120,000 or so clones, around 79% appearing once. The source is a woman between 40 and 50 years old in good health and CMV-seronegative. The gene calls are TRBV29-1 and TRBJ2-7, with TRBD2 as a possible D gene (7 bases). The sequencing input was PBMCs. CDR3 DNA: TGCAGCGTTGATGGGCCAGGGGAGGGTTACGAGCAGTACTTC. This sequence encodes CSVDGPGEGYEQYF.